This passage covers 30 T cell receptor beta chains from one sample sequenced in a study of blood T cells in healthy people across ages (dated by TCRdb to the mid-2010s). The library was generated by 5' RACE. The sample was run on an Illumina HiSeq 2500. A second PCR of 7 to 11 cycles was performed with a sample-barcoded 5' primer and a J-beta primer mix. The public sequencing data were trimmed at Q25 with fastp and processed into clonotypes with MiXCR by TCRdb, which kept only in-frame beta chains. For every CDR3 protein sequence, its rows merge into one entry that carries the most common genes and DNA. The sample has some 1 million distinct CDR3 sequences on record, 45% of them singletons. The ten most abundant clones make up over 15% of the sample. The sequencing sample was made of blood. The receptor source for this set is a woman aged 60 to 75 in good health.

The chain joins TRBV20-1 to TRBJ2-1; no clear D gene. The CDR3 has 12 amino acids. The V end lost 2 bases, the J end lost 7 bases, and 9 bases lay between the germline ends. Per the germline V gene, CDR1 is DFQATT and CDR2 is SNEGSKA (reference sequence). Written as DNA, the CDR3 is TGCAGTGCTAGAAAACCCCCGAATGAGCAGTTCTTC. Translating gives CSARKPPNEQFF.

The rearrangement links TRBV28 to TRBJ1-5, with unresolved D. The CDR3 is 15 amino acids. The germline gives CDR1 MDHEN, CDR2 SYDVKM. V dropped 1 base and J dropped 0 bases, with 7 bases sitting between them. The CDR3 DNA reads as TGTGCCAGCAGTTTATTGGACGGTAGCAATCAGCCCCAGCATTTT. Translating gives CASSLLDGSNQPQHF. Full variable domain (rest looked up from reference TRBV28 and TRBJ1-5): DVKVTQSSRYLVKRTGEKVFLECVQDMDHENMFWYRQDPGLGLRLIYFSYDVKMKEKGDIPEGYSVSREKKERFSLILESASTNQTSMYLCASSLLDGSNQPQHFGDGTRLSIL.

The gene calls are TRBV2 and TRBJ2-1, with D perhaps TRBD2 (6 bases). V shed 7 bases and J shed 7 bases, with 11 bases lying between them. The CDR3 sequence is 12 residues long. Per the germline V gene, CDR1 is SNHLY and CDR2 is FYNNEI. The CDR3 DNA follows: TGTGCCAGCACCGGGAGCCCAAATGAGCAGTTCTTC. Its protein product is CASTGSPNEQFF.

This sequence joins TRBV13 and TRBJ1-2; no definite D call. V lost 5 bases, J lost 7 bases, and 17 bases lay in between. The germline V gene encodes CDR1 PRHDT and CDR2 FYEKMQ (reference sequence). The CDR3 runs 14 residues. The CDR3 region has the DNA TGTGCCAGCAGCAACGTGGACCCTCTTTCTGGCTACACCTTC. Its translation is CASSNVDPLSGYTF. The full variable domain, its missing parts supplied by reference TRBV13 and TRBJ1-2, is AAGVIQSPRHLIKEKRETATLKCYPIPRHDTVYWYQQGPGQDPQFLISFYEKMQSDKGSIPDRFSAQQFSDYHSELNMSSLELGDSALYFCASSNVDPLSGYTFGSGTRLTVV.

This clonotype has just a few counts. This sequence joins TRBV29-1 and TRBJ2-7; D is unclear. The J call is doubtful: the DNA matches TRBJ2-5 better. This CDR3 spans 10 amino acids. Germline V CDR1 and CDR2: SQVTM, ANQGSEA. The CDR3 nucleotides are TGCAGCTGGGGTCAAGAGACCCAGTACTTC. This gives the protein CSWGQETQYF.

This sequence joins TRBV5-1 and TRBJ2-7; D is uncertain. The length of the CDR3 is 14 residues. Trimming took off 0 bases at V and 3 bases at J, with 10 bases between the two ends. Germline V gene sequence: CDR1 SGHRS, CDR2 YFSETQ. In DNA, the CDR3 is TGCGCCAGCAGCTTGGAGTCAGCGATCTACGAGCAGTACTTC. This codes for CASSLESAIYEQYF.

This sequence joins TRBV10-1 and TRBJ2-3; D unclear. Germline CDR1 and CDR2: WNHNN and SYGVQD (reference sequence). CDR3 size: 13 residues. The V end was cut by 6 bases, the J end by 6 bases, with 13 bases between. In nucleotides, the CDR3 is TGCGCCAGCAGCGCTGCGGCCATGGATACGCAGTATTTT. Its protein is CASSAAAMDTQYF.

The rearrangement joins TRBV27 to TRBJ2-1; the match to TRBD2 covers 11 bases. The V gene end was trimmed by 5 bases and the J gene end by 4 bases; junction bases not matched to a gene: 10. The CDR3 has 17 amino acids. Per the germline V gene, CDR1 is MNHEY and CDR2 is SMNVEV (reference sequence). The CDR3 protein is CASSRGRLAGIYNEQFF. CDR3 DNA sequence: TGTGCCAGCAGTCGAGGAAGACTAGCGGGGATATACAATGAGCAGTTCTTC.

CDR3 amino acids: CASSPGIEQYF. CDR3 DNA sequence: TGTGCCAGCTCACCAGGGATCGAGCAGTACTTC. This chain connects TRBV18 to TRBJ2-5; D call uncertain. The end of the DNA fits TRBJ2-7 better, so the J call may be wrong. Germline CDR1 KGHSH, CDR2 LQKENI. The CDR3 is 11 amino acids.

The rearrangement uses TRBV29-1 and TRBJ1-2; no clear D. Per the germline V gene, CDR1 is SQVTM and CDR2 is ANQGSEA. CDR3 length: 13 residues. V lost 6 bases and J lost 4, with 15 bases in between. The CDR3 is CSVAMSGPYGYTF. The CDR3 bases are TGCAGCGTCGCGATGAGTGGACCCTATGGCTACACCTTC.

The chain links TRBV27 to TRBJ1-6, with no clear D. With 3 bases removed from V and 1 base from J, the gap between germline ends came to 10 bases. There are 16 residues in the CDR3. CDR1 MNHEY and CDR2 SMNVEV come from the germline V gene (reference sequence). CDR3: CASSFQRVSYNSPLHF. The CDR3 nucleotides are TGTGCCAGCAGTTTTCAGAGGGTGTCCTATAATTCACCCCTCCACTTT.

The chain joins TRBV29-1 to TRBJ2-1; D not resolved. The CDR3 has 12 residues. The V and J ends lost 4 bases and 2 bases respectively, with 6 bases between them. Germline CDR1 SQVTM, CDR2 ANQGSEA. The CDR3 is CSVVLPYNEQFF. The DNA for the CDR3 is TGCAGCGTTGTCCTTCCCTACAATGAGCAGTTCTTC.

This clonotype appeared once. The rearrangement links TRBV20-1 to TRBJ2-7; D possibly corresponds to TRBD2 (5 bases). Deletions cut 6 bases from V and 3 bases from J, with 15 bases between. This CDR3 spans 13 amino acids. Germline V gene data show CDR1 as DFQATT and CDR2 as SNEGSKA (reference sequence). CDR3 in DNA: TGCAGTGCGGGAGTCGACTCAGACTACGAGCAGTACTTC. Its protein is CSAGVDSDYEQYF.

The chain combines TRBV20-1 with TRBJ1-5, with D possibly matching TRBD1 (6 bases). The germline V gene encodes CDR1 DFQATT and CDR2 SNEGSKA (reference sequence). The CDR3 loop spans 17 amino acids. V lost 4 bases and J 1 base, leaving 20 bases between the germline ends. This CDR3 is CSATKVRGPRSNQPQHF. The CDR3 DNA sequence: TGCAGTGCTACCAAAGTCAGGGGCCCGAGGAGCAATCAGCCCCAGCATTTT.

The rearrangement links TRBV20-1 to TRBJ1-6; D possibly corresponds to TRBD1 (5 bases). The germline CDR1 and CDR2 sequences are DFQATT and SNEGSKA (reference sequence). The CDR3 is 16 residues long. The germline V and J ends were trimmed by 3 bases and 8 bases, with 20 bases remaining between them. The CDR3 DNA reads as TGCAGTGCTAGGGACCATCGGGGGGATGGTCATTCACCCCTCCACTTT. Translation: CSARDHRGDGHSPLHF.

V is TRBV29-1 and J is TRBJ1-1; D is perhaps TRBD1 (5 bases). V lost 5 bases to trimming and J lost 6 bases, with 16 bases between them. Germline V lookup: CDR1 SQVTM, CDR2 ANQGSEA. The CDR3 totals 13 residues. The CDR3 protein is CSVWDRNIAEAFF. The CDR3 coding sequence is TGCAGCGTTTGGGACCGGAACATCGCTGAAGCTTTCTTT.

This clonotype has just a few counts. The J gene is TRBJ2-1, the V gene TRBV15; D is perhaps TRBD1 (5 bases). Germline V gene lookup returns CDR1 LNHNV and CDR2 YYDKDF (reference sequence). Trimming stripped 0 bases from V and 10 bases from J, with 7 bases between. The CDR3 consists of 12 residues. CDR3 sequence (DNA): TGTGCCACCAGCAGAGATAGGGGAGAGCAGTTCTTC. Translation gives CATSRDRGEQFF.

This chain links TRBV12-3 or TRBV12-4 with TRBJ2-7; 14 bases are shared with TRBD2. V shed 7 bases, J shed 10 bases, and the junction held 9 bases outside the gene matches. The CDR3 is 14 residues long. The CDR3 loop is CASTPGLAGVVQYF. CDR3 in DNA: TGTGCCAGCACCCCGGGACTAGCGGGAGTGGTCCAGTACTTC.

This clonotype was picked up a small number of times. The rearrangement joins TRBV7-6 to TRBJ1-1; TRBD1 aligns across 8 bases. Germline lookup yields CDR1 SGHVS and CDR2 FNYEAQ. With 4 bases clipped from V and 11 bases from J, the junction kept 9 bases outside the gene matches. The CDR3 is made up of 13 amino acids. The CDR3 is CASSYGTGTWAFF. The CDR3 DNA sequence: TGTGCCAGCAGCTATGGGACAGGCACCTGGGCTTTCTTT.

This clonotype was seen a handful of times. The V and J genes are TRBV7-4 and TRBJ2-1, with 8 bases fitting TRBD1. The germline V gene encodes CDR1 SGHVT and CDR2 SQSDAQ. This CDR3 comprises 16 residues. The ends lost 1 base at V and 3 bases at J; junction bases unmatched: 5. In nucleotides, the CDR3 is TGTGCCAGCAGCTTAGTGGGGACAGGAAACTACAATGAGCAGTTCTTC. Amino acid sequence: CASSLVGTGNYNEQFF.

This clonotype has just a few counts. The rearrangement joins TRBV27 to TRBJ2-7; D not resolved. This CDR3 has 13 amino acids. Trimming stripped 0 bases from V and 7 bases from J, with 10 bases between. CDR1 and CDR2 from the germline V gene are MNHEY and SMNVEV (reference sequence). CDR3 DNA sequence: TGTGCCAGCAGTTTATCCCGACCTGGGGAGCAGTACTTC. This gives the protein CASSLSRPGEQYF.

This clonotype was detected only a few times. The V and J genes are TRBV7-3 and TRBJ2-5; 8 bases match TRBD2. There are 17 residues in the CDR3. The V and J ends lost 5 bases and 1 base, in that order; junction bases with no gene match: 12. The germline CDR1 and CDR2 sequences are SGHTA and FQGTGA. CDR3: CASSPMGLGGPQETQYF. CDR3 sequence (DNA): TGTGCCAGCAGCCCCATGGGACTAGGTGGTCCCCAAGAGACCCAGTACTTC.

This chain joins TRBV3-1 and TRBJ1-4; D remains unclear. Germline-derived CDR1 and CDR2 are LGHDT and YNNKEL (reference sequence). Deletions cut 1 base from V and 1 base from J, with 10 bases between. The CDR3 consists of 16 residues. The CDR3 loop is CASSQVLVETNEKLFF. The CDR3 region has the DNA TGTGCCAGCAGCCAAGTCCTGGTGGAAACTAATGAAAAACTGTTTTTT. Combining the CDR3 with reference TRBV3-1 and TRBJ1-4 gives the whole variable domain DTAVSQTPKYLVTQMGNDKSIKCEQNLGHDTMYWYKQDSKKFLKIMFSYNNKELIINETVPNRFSPKSPDKAHLNLHINSLELGDSAVYFCASSQVLVETNEKLFFGSGTQLSVL.

This clonotype was found many times. The rearrangement uses TRBV4-2 and TRBJ1-5; possibly TRBD1 for D (6 bases). CDR1 is LGHNA and CDR2 is YNFKEQ in the germline V gene. V lost 0 bases, J lost 4 bases, and 13 bases lay in between. This CDR3 is 16 amino acids long. Written as DNA, the CDR3 is TGTGCCAGCAGCCAAGAAGGGCAGGGGAGGAATCAGCCCCAGCATTTT. This codes for CASSQEGQGRNQPQHF.

The chain links TRBV7-9 to TRBJ2-1, with a possible D match to TRBD1 (5 bases). CDR3 size: 15 residues. Germline assignment: CDR1 SEHNR and CDR2 FQNEAQ (reference sequence). Trimming cost V 5 bases and J 5 bases, with 16 bases left between them. CDR3 nucleotides: TGTGCCAGCAGCCCCTCGGGCAGGGAACACAATGAGCAGTTCTTC. This encodes CASSPSGREHNEQFF. The whole variable domain, filled in from reference TRBV7-9 and TRBJ2-1, reads DTGVSQNPRHKITKRGQNVTFRCDPISEHNRLYWYRQTLGQGPEFLTYFQNEAQLEKSRLLSDRFSAERPKGSFSTLEIQRTEQGDSAMYLCASSPSGREHNEQFFGPGTRLTVL.

V is TRBV20-1 and J is TRBJ1-2; perhaps TRBD1 as D (5 bases). Germline V CDR1 and CDR2: DFQATT, SNEGSKA (reference sequence). This CDR3 has 12 amino acids. V lost 6 bases, J lost 8 bases, and 16 bases lay in between. CDR3 nucleotides: TGCAGTGCAAATGTGGGGGTCGGGGGCTACACCTTC. Its translation: CSANVGVGGYTF.

This clonotype was observed a handful of times. The chain carries TRBV25-1 and TRBJ2-5, with 9 positions matching TRBD2. CDR1 and CDR2 from the germline V gene are MGHDK and SYGVNS. The CDR3 has 16 residues. V gave up 2 bases and J gave up 4 bases; unmatched junction bases: 8. CDR3 nucleotide sequence: TGTGCCAGCAGTGAAGGGGTTAGCGGGAGTTTAGAGACCCAGTACTTC. This gives the protein CASSEGVSGSLETQYF.

This clonotype was observed a handful of times. The V call is TRBV20-1, the J call TRBJ2-3; TRBD2 aligns across 10 bases. Looked up from germline, CDR1 is DFQATT and CDR2 is SNEGSKA (reference sequence). V lost 5 bases and J lost 4; bases outside the gene matches: 9. This CDR3 has 15 amino acids. The CDR3 sequence is CSAVPRLAGSDTQYF. Written as DNA, the CDR3 is TGCAGTGCTGTCCCAAGACTAGCGGGTTCAGATACGCAGTATTTT.

This clonotype was seen more than once but under ten times. This chain connects TRBV20-1 to TRBJ2-1; 10 bases match TRBD2. The CDR3 totals 16 residues. V was clipped by 5 bases and J by 0 bases; unmatched bases: 7. CDR1 and CDR2 from the germline V gene are DFQATT and SNEGSKA (reference sequence). DNA of the CDR3: TGCAGTGCTGCCCGGACTAGCGGAGGCTCCTACAATGAGCAGTTCTTC. Amino acids: CSAARTSGGSYNEQFF.

The chain employs TRBV7-8 and TRBJ2-5; unclear D gene. Per germline, CDR1 SGHVS and CDR2 FQNEAQ. The CDR3 is 13 amino acids. Between the trimmed V and J ends, which lost 5 bases and 5 bases, there was a span of 12 bases. CDR3 region: CASSNHGLETQYF. The CDR3 DNA follows: TGTGCCAGCAGCAACCACGGCCTCGAGACCCAGTACTTC.